The T cell receptor (beta chain) under discussion was sequenced for a study of T cells in narcolepsy (dated by TCRdb to between 2018 and 2020). Some background on the complete study: Patients with narcolepsy type 1 or type 2 (NT1, NT2) and healthy control donors were enrolled in the study. To look for autoreactive T cells in narcolepsy patients that target self-antigens of hypocretin neurons (hypocretin, TRIB2), the study used TCR Vbeta sequencing to follow clonotypes in blood and CSF. Summary of the overall study and its limitations: According to the report, autoreactive clonotypes were detected serially in the blood of the same patients and of different patients, but not in healthy controls. No sequences matching autoreactive T cell clones were present in some of the blood memory CD4+ repertoires from patients and controls. In plots comparing CSF and blood CD4+ T cell clonotypes from the same patient, HCRT-specific and TRIB2-specific autoreactive clonotypes were highlighted. Numbers of sequenced blood memory CD4+ clonotypes were comparable, with averages of approximately 40,000 in patients and more than 30,000 in controls.

Library preparation employed the immunoSEQ multiplex PCR assay. The table comes from immuneACCESS by way of TCRdb, which keeps in-frame sequences with V and J called. Part of the clones is missing from these tables; in studies checked, under half for an unresolved V gene and the rest for unknown reasons. Counted in this sample were around 30,000 clones; around three quarters of them appeared once. The ten largest make up roughly 3.5% of the sample. About this clone itself: Its antigen remains undetermined. Base qualities are missing; no much larger clone stands one base away.

V is pared back by 5 bases and J by 9 bases, with 20 bases lying between the germline termini. CDR1 and CDR2 are drawn from the germline V gene: SGHVS, FQNEAQ. The CDR3 holds 15 amino acids from the cysteine to the phenylalanine. Of the read, only the CDR3 DNA is kept; its 45 bases are in frame from base 1. Memory CD4+ T cells were sorted ex vivo from peripheral blood of narcolepsy patients and healthy controls for TCR Vbeta sequencing. Here the chain combines TRBV7-8 and TRBJ2-1, and possibly TRBD1, on 6 matching bases. Sequenced material: memory (CD45RA-) CD4+ T cells from blood. The cell subset or site tag for this specimen amounts to: memory T cells sorted ex vivo from peripheral blood. This sequence originates from a human donor in good health. The CDR3 in this case is CASSPDRRPFGEQFF. The DNA is as follows: TGTGCCAGCAGCCCTGACAGGAGACCTTTCGGTGAGCAGTTCTTC.